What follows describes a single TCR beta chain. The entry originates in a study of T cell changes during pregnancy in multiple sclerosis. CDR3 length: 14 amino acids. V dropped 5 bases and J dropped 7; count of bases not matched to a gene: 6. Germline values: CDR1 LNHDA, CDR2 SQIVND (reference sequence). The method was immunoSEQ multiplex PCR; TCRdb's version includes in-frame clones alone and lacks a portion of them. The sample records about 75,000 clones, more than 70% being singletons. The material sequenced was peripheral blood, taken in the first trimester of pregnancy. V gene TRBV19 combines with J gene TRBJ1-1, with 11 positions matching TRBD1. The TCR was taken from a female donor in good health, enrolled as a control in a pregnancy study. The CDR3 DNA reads TGTGCCAGTAGTTGGGGGGACAGGGGGGATGAAGCTTTCTTT. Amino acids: CASSWGDRGDEAFF.